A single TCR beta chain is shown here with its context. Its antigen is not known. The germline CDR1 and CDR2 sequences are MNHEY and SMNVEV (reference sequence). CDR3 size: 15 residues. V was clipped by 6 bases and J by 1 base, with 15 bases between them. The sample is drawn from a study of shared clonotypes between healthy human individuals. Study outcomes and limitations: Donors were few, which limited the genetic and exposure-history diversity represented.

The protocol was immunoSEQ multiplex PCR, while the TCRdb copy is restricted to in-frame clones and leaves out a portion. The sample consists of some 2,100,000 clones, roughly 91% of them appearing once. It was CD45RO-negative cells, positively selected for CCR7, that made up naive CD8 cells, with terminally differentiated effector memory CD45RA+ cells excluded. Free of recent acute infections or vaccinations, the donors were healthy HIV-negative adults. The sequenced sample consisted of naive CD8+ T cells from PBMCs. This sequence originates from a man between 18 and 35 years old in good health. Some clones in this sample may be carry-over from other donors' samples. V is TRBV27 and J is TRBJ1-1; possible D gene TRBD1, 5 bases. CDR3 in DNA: TGTGCCAGCAGGACCCGGGCAGGGCCGAACACTGAAGCTTTCTTT. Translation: CASRTRAGPNTEAFF.